This is a list of T cell receptor beta chains from one sample in a study of regulatory T cells in long-lasting Graves disease. Via MiXCR, TCRdb re-called the multiplex PCR reads, giving one row per CDR3 protein. The data contain roughly 380,000 distinct CDR3 sequences, around a sixth of them seen just once; the ten biggest clones take up about 20%. The sequencing here drew on peripheral blood mononuclear cells (PBMCs), taken at new diagnosis, from a patient treated with antithyroid drugs. These receptors all stem from a female donor with Graves disease. Each CDR3 is given with its conserved first and last residue. Fields, in order: D gene, V gene, clone size, J gene, CDR3 protein, CDR3 DNA. D genes are given only for firm matches. Size values are once, few and many counts, or a class for expanded clones, and some rows have none.

D: .
V: TRBV5-4
size: .
J: TRBJ2-7
CDR3: CASSLGGDSYEQYF
DNA: TGTGCCAGCAGCTTGGGAGGAGACTCCTACGAGCAGTACTTC

D: .
V: TRBV5-1
size: .
J: TRBJ2-7
CDR3: CASSPPWEGAPGLDSYEQYF
DNA: TGCGCCAGCAGCCCCCCTTGGGAGGGGGCCCCCGGACTAGACTCCTACGAGCAGTACTTC

D: TRBD1
V: TRBV10-2
size: few
J: TRBJ2-3
CDR3: CASITRQGPTDTQYF
DNA: TGCGCCAGCATAACTCGACAGGGGCCCACAGATACGCAGTATTTT

D: .
V: TRBV20-1
size: many
J: TRBJ1-1
CDR3: CSAPKGNTEAFF
DNA: TGCAGTGCTCCGAAGGGGAACACTGAAGCTTTCTTT

D: .
V: TRBV9
size: many
J: TRBJ1-2
CDR3: CASSVGFHYGYTF
DNA: TGTGCCAGCAGCGTAGGTTTCCACTATGGCTACACCTTC

D: TRBD2
V: TRBV27
size: few
J: TRBJ2-2
CDR3: CASSFGGGVGGELFF
DNA: TGTGCCAGCAGTTTCGGCGGGGGGGTAGGCGGGGAGCTGTTTTTT

D: TRBD2
V: TRBV4-1
size: many
J: TRBJ2-1
CDR3: CASDEPGTSGSNEQFF
DNA: TGCGCCAGCGACGAACCTGGGACTAGCGGGAGCAATGAGCAGTTCTTC

D: .
V: TRBV29-1
size: .
J: TRBJ1-2
CDR3: CSLTPNGYTF
DNA: TGCAGCCTCACTCCGAATGGCTACACCTTC

D: TRBD1
V: TRBV3-1
size: once
J: TRBJ2-6
CDR3: CASSHITGGSIYSGANVLTF
DNA: TGTGCCAGCAGCCACATCACAGGGGGCTCTATCTACTCTGGGGCCAACGTCCTGACTTTC

D: .
V: TRBV4-1
size: many
J: TRBJ1-1
CDR3: CASSRAKTGNTEAFF
DNA: TGCGCCAGCAGCCGCGCCAAGACAGGCAACACTGAAGCTTTCTTT

D: .
V: TRBV9
size: many
J: TRBJ1-2
CDR3: CASAASLGSYGYTF
DNA: TGTGCCAGCGCGGCGAGTCTGGGATCCTATGGCTACACCTTC

D: TRBD2
V: TRBV20-1
size: .
J: TRBJ2-1
CDR3: CSARRGGGGALEQFF
DNA: TGCAGTGCTAGAAGGGGTGGCGGGGGGGCCCTCGAGCAGTTCTTC

D: .
V: TRBV19
size: many
J: TRBJ1-1
CDR3: CASSIDPGGGTEAFF
DNA: TGTGCCAGTAGTATAGATCCGGGCGGGGGGACTGAAGCTTTCTTT

D: .
V: TRBV7-3
size: many
J: TRBJ1-1
CDR3: CASSTGQYTEAFF
DNA: TGTGCCAGCAGCACAGGACAGTACACTGAAGCTTTCTTT

D: .
V: TRBV7-8
size: .
J: TRBJ2-3
CDR3: CASTYGESTDTQYF
DNA: TGTGCCAGCACCTACGGGGAATCCACAGATACGCAGTATTTT

D: .
V: TRBV28
size: once
J: TRBJ1-2
CDR3: CASSLMGGSPNNYGYTF
DNA: TGTGCCAGCAGTTTAATGGGAGGATCTCCCAATAACTATGGCTACACCTTC

D: TRBD2
V: TRBV15
size: .
J: TRBJ2-1
CDR3: CATRGRAENNEQFF
DNA: TGTGCCACCCGGGGGAGGGCAGAGAACAATGAGCAGTTCTTC

D: TRBD2
V: TRBV24-1
size: many
J: TRBJ2-1
CDR3: CATSDGAGVKNEQFF
DNA: TGTGCCACCAGTGATGGAGCGGGAGTTAAGAATGAGCAGTTCTTC

D: TRBD2
V: TRBV11-2
size: many
J: TRBJ2-7
CDR3: CASSIAGADSYEQYF
DNA: TGTGCCAGCAGCATAGCGGGCGCGGACTCCTACGAGCAGTACTTC

D: .
V: TRBV29-1
size: few
J: TRBJ2-7
CDR3: CSVGQVGGYEQYF
DNA: TGCAGCGTCGGACAGGTGGGGGGCTACGAGCAGTACTTC

D: .
V: TRBV20-1
size: .
J: TRBJ2-1
CDR3: CSARLASNSYNEQFF
DNA: TGCAGTGCTAGGCTAGCGTCCAACTCCTACAATGAGCAGTTCTTC

D: TRBD1
V: TRBV29-1
size: many
J: TRBJ2-7
CDR3: CSVEVLRQGGVYEQYF
DNA: TGCAGCGTTGAAGTTTTACGACAGGGGGGGGTGTACGAGCAGTACTTC

D: .
V: TRBV19
size: .
J: TRBJ1-1
CDR3: CASSMWGLHSEAFF
DNA: TGTGCCAGTAGTATGTGGGGATTACACTCTGAAGCTTTCTTT

D: .
V: TRBV7-2
size: few
J: TRBJ1-2
CDR3: CASSLQVAQRGSNYGYTF
DNA: TGTGCCAGCAGCTTACAGGTGGCCCAGAGAGGTTCTAACTATGGCTACACCTTC

D: .
V: TRBV10-3
size: .
J: TRBJ2-7
CDR3: CAISDKGKTYEQHF
DNA: TGTGCCATCAGTGATAAGGGTAAGACCTACGAGCAGCACTTC

D: .
V: TRBV20-1
size: many
J: TRBJ2-5
CDR3: CSARSLWQGPQETQYF
DNA: TGCAGTGCTAGATCCCTCTGGCAGGGGCCCCAAGAGACCCAGTACTTC

D: TRBD1
V: TRBV18
size: many
J: TRBJ1-5
CDR3: CASSPGQGDQPQHF
DNA: TGTGCCAGCTCACCGGGTCAGGGGGATCAGCCCCAGCATTTT

D: TRBD1
V: TRBV5-1
size: .
J: TRBJ2-3
CDR3: CASSPGTGDPTDTQYF
DNA: TGCGCCAGCAGCCCAGGGACAGGGGACCCCACAGATACGCAGTATTTT

D: .
V: TRBV20-1
size: many
J: TRBJ1-1
CDR3: CSASTIGRGNTEAFF
DNA: TGCAGTGCTAGTACTATTGGCAGGGGGAACACTGAAGCTTTCTTT

D: .
V: TRBV20-1
size: many
J: TRBJ2-5
CDR3: CSARALQETQYF
DNA: TGCAGTGCAAGAGCACTACAAGAGACCCAGTACTTC

D: TRBD1
V: TRBV4-1
size: .
J: TRBJ1-1
CDR3: CASSPTPGTGNTEAFF
DNA: TGCGCCAGCAGCCCAACCCCTGGGACAGGGAACACTGAAGCTTTCTTT

D: .
V: TRBV12-3/TRBV12-4
size: many
J: TRBJ2-7
CDR3: CASAPEIPYEQYF
DNA: TGTGCCAGCGCGCCGGAAATCCCCTACGAGCAGTACTTC

D: .
V: TRBV20-1
size: .
J: TRBJ2-1
CDR3: CSLGQMSSYNEQFF
DNA: TGCAGTCTCGGACAGATGAGCTCCTACAATGAGCAGTTCTTC